Below are 24 T cell receptor beta chains sequenced from a single sample in a study of PD-1 blockade in classical Hodgkin lymphoma. There was relapse after autologous stem cell transplantation in every patient, and there was variation in brentuximab vedotin exposure. The method was immunoSEQ multiplex PCR; TCRdb's version includes in-frame clones alone and lacks a portion of them. The sample shows 35,000 to 45,000 clones, approximately 79% of them seen only once. The material sequenced was peripheral blood mononuclear cells (PBMCs), taken before the second cycle of nivolumab. The receptor source for this set is a human donor with classical Hodgkin lymphoma.

The gene calls are TRBV19 and TRBJ2-3; the D is unclear. V dropped 6 bases and J dropped 6 bases, with 7 bases sitting between them. Germline-derived CDR1 and CDR2 are LNHDA and SQIVND (reference sequence). The CDR3 extends over 11 amino acids. This CDR3 is CASRDADTQYF. The CDR3 DNA follows: TGTGCCAGTAGAGACGCGGATACGCAGTATTTT.

In its sample, this clone was seen a few times. The genes are TRBV7-9 and TRBJ1-1, with 12 bases that match TRBD1. Per germline, CDR1 SEHNR and CDR2 FQNEAQ (reference sequence). V dropped 5 bases and J dropped 6; count of bases not matched to a gene: 7. The CDR3 spans 15 residues. CDR3 coding DNA: TGTGCCAGCAGCCCCCGGGACAGGGGGCCCCCTGAAGCTTTCTTT. Protein sequence: CASSPRDRGPPEAFF.

The chain joins TRBV4-3 to TRBJ2-1; D is perhaps TRBD1 or TRBD2 (5 bases each). The CDR3 is made up of 15 amino acids. The germline V and J ends were trimmed by 0 bases and 5 bases, with 11 bases remaining between them. Germline V gene lookup returns CDR1 LGHNA and CDR2 YSLEER. The CDR3 is CASSQDIGTDNEQFF. CDR3 nucleotides: TGCGCCAGCAGCCAAGATATCGGGACCGACAATGAGCAGTTCTTC.

V usage is TRBV7-6 and J usage is TRBJ2-6; TRBD1 matches at 9 bases. Germline values: CDR1 SGHVS, CDR2 FNYEAQ. The V gene end was trimmed by 4 bases and the J gene end by 4 bases; junction bases not matched to a gene: 8. The CDR3 has 17 amino acids. CDR3 region: CASSSADRGLGANVLTF. In nucleotides, the CDR3 is TGTGCCAGCAGCTCGGCCGACAGGGGGTTGGGGGCCAACGTCCTGACTTTC.

The CDR3 loop reads CASSQLGIGQRTEAFF. CDR3 in DNA: TGTGCCAGCAGCCAACTAGGTATCGGACAGCGGACTGAAGCTTTCTTT. J is TRBJ1-1 and V is TRBV14; D perhaps matches TRBD1 (6 bases). Trimming took off 2 bases at V and 5 bases at J, with 18 bases between the two ends. The CDR3 totals 16 residues. CDR1 is SGHDN and CDR2 is FVKESK in the germline V gene.

This clone was seen only a few times. This rearrangement joins TRBV11-2 to TRBJ1-2, with no clear D. CDR3 length equals 14 residues. The V gene's germline CDR1 is SGHAT and CDR2 FQNNGV. V was clipped by 5 bases and J by 4 bases, with 14 bases between them. As DNA, the CDR3 is TGTGCCAGCAGCCTTATGGACGGAGCCTATGGCTACACCTTC. This sequence encodes CASSLMDGAYGYTF.

This clone was observed a single time. CDR3 sequence reads: CASGRDTGEKLFF. In nucleotides, the CDR3 is TGTGCTAGTGGCCGGGACACCGGTGAAAAACTGTTTTTT. The rearrangement uses TRBV12-5 and TRBJ1-4, with a possible D match to TRBD1 (6 bases). CDR1 is LGHNT and CDR2 is FRNRAP in the germline V gene. Trimming removed 6 bases at V and 7 bases at J, with 12 bases between. The CDR3 sequence is 13 residues long.

In this sample, this clone turned up a few times. CDR3: CASSQPTAGGSSYNEQFF. CDR3 nucleotides: TGCGCCAGCAGCCAACCGACGGCGGGGGGGAGCTCCTACAATGAGCAGTTCTTC. The chain couples TRBV5-1 to TRBJ2-1; 9 bases align to TRBD2. V shed 4 bases, J shed 0 bases, and the junction held 11 bases outside the gene matches. CDR1 is SGHRS and CDR2 is YFSETQ in the germline V gene. CDR3 length: 18 residues.

V gene TRBV28 combines with J gene TRBJ2-7; TRBD2 aligns across 14 bases. There are 15 residues in the CDR3. The V and J ends lost 6 bases and 4 bases, in that order; junction bases with no gene match: 5. Germline V lookup: CDR1 MDHEN, CDR2 SYDVKM. This CDR3 reads CASSYGTSGSYEQYF. CDR3 DNA sequence: TGTGCCAGCAGCTATGGGACTAGCGGGAGTTACGAGCAGTACTTC.

This chain's CDR3 is CASSLAAQYNEQFF. The CDR3 DNA reads TGTGCCAGCAGCTTAGCGGCTCAATACAATGAGCAGTTCTTC. V gene TRBV7-8 combines with J gene TRBJ2-1; no firm D call. CDR3 length: 14 residues. The germline gives CDR1 SGHVS, CDR2 FQNEAQ. Trimming took off 0 bases at V and 4 bases at J, with 7 bases between the two ends.

The chain combines TRBV7-3 with TRBJ2-3, with 13 bases lining up with TRBD2. This CDR3 has 20 residues. From germline, CDR1 is SGHTA and CDR2 FQGTGA. V lost 5 bases to trimming and J lost 9 bases; unmatched junction nucleotides: 23. The CDR3 DNA sequence: TGTGCCAGCAGCACGACTGGGACAGTCCTGGGACTAGCGGGATCACTGACGCAGTATTTT. Protein product: CASSTTGTVLGLAGSLTQYF.

The V call is TRBV9, the J call TRBJ2-3; 9 nucleotides agree with TRBD2. With 2 bases clipped from V and 3 bases from J, the junction kept 4 bases outside the gene matches. CDR1 and CDR2 (germline): SGDLS, YYNGEE. This CDR3 spans 15 amino acids. The CDR3 nucleotides read TGTGCCAGCAGCGTGGGTAGCGGGAGTACAGATACGCAGTATTTT. This encodes CASSVGSGSTDTQYF.

This clone was detected only a few times. The genes are TRBV2 and TRBJ1-1, with a weak D call TRBD1 (5 bases). The germline V and J ends were trimmed by 4 bases and 2 bases, with 14 bases remaining between them. Germline loops: CDR1 SNHLY, CDR2 FYNNEI. CDR3 length: 15 residues. The CDR3 DNA follows: TGTGCCAGCAGTGGGATGGGACGACGAAACACTGAAGCTTTCTTT. Protein product: CASSGMGRRNTEAFF.

This clone was counted between two and nine times. This chain connects TRBV7-8 to TRBJ1-6; D ambiguous. The germline CDR1 and CDR2 sequences are SGHVS and FQNEAQ. The CDR3 is made up of 13 amino acids. V shed 4 bases and J shed 5 bases, with 6 bases lying between them. CDR3 sequence: CASSSHNNSPLHF. The DNA of the CDR3 is TGTGCCAGCAGCTCGCATAATAATTCACCCCTCCACTTT.

V and J are TRBV4-3 and TRBJ1-1; TRBD1 agrees at 9 bases. CDR1 is LGHNA and CDR2 is YSLEER in the germline V gene. V shed 2 bases, J shed 0 bases, and the junction held 13 bases outside the gene matches. The length of the CDR3 is 19 residues. The CDR3 sequence is CASSQSLMRGTGMNTEAFF. The CDR3 region has the DNA TGCGCCAGCAGCCAAAGCCTTATGCGCGGGACAGGGATGAACACTGAAGCTTTCTTT.

The chain has TRBV7-8 and TRBJ1-1, with D possibly matching TRBD1 (5 bases). CDR3 size: 15 residues. V was pared by 1 base and J by 0 bases, with 9 bases between. The germline CDR1 and CDR2 sequences are SGHVS and FQNEAQ. The CDR3 coding sequence is TGTGCCAGCAGCTTAGGTCAGGGCCTGAACACTGAAGCTTTCTTT. Translating it yields CASSLGQGLNTEAFF.

The chain links TRBV6-1 to TRBJ2-1, with a possible D match to TRBD2 (5 bases). The CDR3 extends over 16 amino acids. Germline V lookup: CDR1 MNHNS, CDR2 SASEGT. Trimming left V 2 bases short and J 3 bases short, with 14 bases between. CDR3 sequence (DNA): TGTGCCAGCAGTGAACGTAGCGTGGGGTTCTACAATGAGCAGTTCTTC. Translating gives CASSERSVGFYNEQFF.

This rearrangement joins TRBV6-4 to TRBJ2-3; TRBD2 matches at 7 bases. CDR3 size: 15 residues. Germline V gene data show CDR1 as MRHNA and CDR2 as SNTAGT. V trimming: 0 bases; J trimming: 6 bases; junction bases outside the gene matches: 6. CDR3 bases: TGTGCCAGCAGTGACTCTTCAGCGGGGAGGGATACGCAGTATTTT. It encodes CASSDSSAGRDTQYF.

The chain joins TRBV13 to TRBJ2-5; TRBD1 might be the D (8 bases). V was cut by 4 bases and J by 4 bases, with 16 bases left in between. This CDR3 has 15 amino acids. Germline CDR1 PRHDT, CDR2 FYEKMQ (reference sequence). CDR3 loop: CASSSNRGRGETQYF. CDR3 DNA sequence: TGTGCCAGCAGCTCCAACAGGGGGAGGGGAGAGACCCAGTACTTC.

This chain uses TRBV5-8 with TRBJ1-5, with unresolved D. CDR3 size: 14 residues. From germline, CDR1 is SGHTS and CDR2 YDEGEE. V was shortened by 0 bases and J by 1 base, with 5 bases between the two germline ends. For the CDR3, the DNA is TGTGCCAGCAGCTTGGGACCGAGCAATCAGCCCCAGCATTTT. Its protein is CASSLGPSNQPQHF.

The chain has TRBV30 and TRBJ2-5; 12 bases are a match to TRBD2. This CDR3 region has 17 residues. CDR1 and CDR2 from the germline V gene are GTSNPN and SVGIG (reference sequence). With 3 bases clipped from V and 3 bases from J, the junction kept 11 bases outside the gene matches. In DNA form, the CDR3 reads TGTGCCTGGAGACCCCGTACTAGCGGGAGGAGGGAAGAGACCCAGTACTTC. This gives the protein CAWRPRTSGRREETQYF.

Worth noting for this clone: This CDR3 is also generated by other DNA sequences in the sample. V gene TRBV29-1 combines with J gene TRBJ1-4, with D perhaps TRBD1 (5 bases). The CDR3 length is 12 residues. V was cut by 4 bases and J by 7 bases, with 10 bases left in between. CDR1 and CDR2 from the germline V gene are SQVTM and ANQGSEA. CDR3 nucleotide sequence: TGCAGCGTTGTCGGTGGGGCTGAAAAACTGTTTTTT. Translated, it gives CSVVGGAEKLFF.

The chain uses TRBV7-3 and TRBJ1-2, with 8 positions matching TRBD1. The CDR3 has 13 amino acids. Per germline, CDR1 SGHTA and CDR2 FQGTGA. Losses at the gene ends were 4 bases for V and 4 bases for J; bases not matched to a gene: 2. CDR3 residues: CASSSDRGYGYTF. In nucleotides, the CDR3 is TGTGCCAGCAGCTCCGACAGGGGCTATGGCTACACCTTC.

This clone appeared a few times. This chain joins TRBV2 and TRBJ1-5; D unresolved. Trimming pared 2 bases from V and 6 bases from J, leaving 5 bases between. CDR3 length: 12 residues. Per germline, CDR1 SNHLY and CDR2 FYNNEI. CDR3 loop: CASSEWVQPQHF. The CDR3 DNA reads TGTGCCAGCAGTGAATGGGTTCAGCCCCAGCATTTT.